Below, 14 T cell receptor beta chains from the same sample are listed, as sequenced in a study of T cells after yellow fever vaccination. MiXCR was run by TCRdb on the 5' RACE reads, yielding one entry per CDR3 protein. The data contain 200,000 to 300,000 distinct CDR3 sequences, roughly 6.8% of them singletons. This material consisted of CD4+ T cells sorted from PBMCs, taken on the day of the yellow fever booster vaccination. The receptors derive from a man aged 30-40 years who received the YFV17D yellow fever vaccine.

This clonotype was counted at least ten times. The chain recombines TRBV27 with TRBJ2-1; TRBD1 agrees at 10 bases. The ends lost 6 bases at V and 7 bases at J; junction bases unmatched: 6. The CDR3 sequence is 14 residues long. CDR1 MNHEY and CDR2 SMNVEV come from the germline V gene (reference sequence). The CDR3 protein is CASRARTGGNEQFF. Here the CDR3 DNA reads TGTGCCAGCAGAGCGAGGACAGGGGGGAATGAGCAGTTCTTC.

The chain carries TRBV3-1 and TRBJ2-5, with TRBD2 identical over 10 bases. Germline loops: CDR1 LGHDT, CDR2 YNNKEL (reference sequence). This CDR3 contains 16 residues. V was clipped by 1 base and J by 5 bases; unmatched bases: 7. CDR3 sequence (DNA): TGTGCCAGCAGCCAAGGAGCTAGCGGGAGTTTGGAGACCCAGTACTTC. Amino acids: CASSQGASGSLETQYF.

This clonotype was detected a few times. V is TRBV19 and J is TRBJ1-2; D is uncertain. The V end lost 5 bases, the J end lost 8 bases, and 15 bases lay between the germline ends. CDR1 is LNHDA and CDR2 is SQIVND in the germline V gene (reference sequence). CDR3 size: 13 residues. The CDR3 loop reads CASSPGAGRGYTF. DNA of the CDR3: TGTGCCAGTAGTCCGGGAGCGGGGAGAGGCTACACCTTC.

This clonotype has more than one count but fewer than ten. This rearrangement joins TRBV3-1 to TRBJ2-1; 9 bases align to TRBD2. The CDR3 covers 15 residues. The V segment lost 2 bases and the J segment 9 bases; nucleotides outside the gene matches: 8. In germline, CDR1 is LGHDT, CDR2 YNNKEL (reference sequence). The CDR3 DNA follows: TGTGCCAGCAGCCAATCGGCGGGAGGGTCGATTGAGCAGTTCTTC. This encodes CASSQSAGGSIEQFF.

The chain carries TRBV7-2 and TRBJ2-7, with 8 positions matching TRBD2. V was clipped by 1 base and J by 0 bases; unmatched bases: 5. Germline loops: CDR1 SGHTA, CDR2 FQGNSA. The CDR3 runs to 16 residues. CDR3 sequence: CASSLVAGFSSYEQYF. The DNA of the CDR3 is TGTGCCAGCAGCTTAGTAGCGGGGTTTAGCTCCTACGAGCAGTACTTC.

For this clonotype: Being one base from a much bigger clone, this may be a read error. The chain carries TRBV10-3 and TRBJ2-5; D ambiguous. CDR1 is ENHRY, CDR2 SYGVKD, per germline. The CDR3 runs to 14 residues. The CDR3 reads CAISKSVHQETQYF. The DNA of the CDR3 is TGTGCCATCAGTAAGTCAGTTCACCAAGAGACCCAGTACTTC.

In its sample, this clonotype was seen a few times. J is TRBJ2-5 and V is TRBV20-1; D remains ambiguous. V lost 5 bases and J 5 bases, leaving 9 bases between the germline ends. The CDR3 runs to 11 residues. In germline, CDR1 is DFQATT, CDR2 SNEGSKA (reference sequence). The CDR3 region is CSAALGETQYF. The CDR3 coding sequence is TGCAGTGCTGCCCTGGGGGAGACCCAGTACTTC.

In this sample, this clonotype turned up a few times. The genes are TRBV6-2 or TRBV6-3 and TRBJ2-1; TRBD2 might be the D (6 bases). The CDR3 totals 14 residues. Between the trimmed V and J ends, which lost 5 bases and 9 bases, there was a span of 17 bases. Germline V gives CDR1 MNHEY, CDR2 SVGEGT. The CDR3 DNA reads TGTGCCAGCAGTCTACTACTAGCACGCGGTGAGCAGTTCTTC. Translated, it gives CASSLLLARGEQFF.

This clonotype was found a few times. The rearrangement uses TRBV10-3 and TRBJ2-1; tentative D call: TRBD1 (5 bases). Per germline, CDR1 ENHRY and CDR2 SYGVKD. V lost 3 bases, J lost 9 bases, and 9 bases lay in between. The CDR3 has 12 amino acids. The CDR3, as DNA: TGTGCCATCAGTGACTCAGGGATTGAGCAGTTCTTC. It specifies CAISDSGIEQFF.

This clonotype was detected a few times. The V call is TRBV24-1, the J call TRBJ2-3; 10 bases are a match to TRBD2. CDR1 is KGHDR, CDR2 SFDVKD, per germline. V trimming: 3 bases; J trimming: 1 base; junction bases outside the gene matches: 3. This CDR3 comprises 16 residues. The CDR3 region is CATSDPGTSGTDTQYF. CDR3 bases: TGTGCCACCAGTGATCCTGGGACTAGCGGCACAGATACGCAGTATTTT.

This clonotype has just a few counts. CDR3 nucleotides: TGTGCCACCAGCCGAACCGGACAGCTCCAAGAGACCCAGTACTTC. Translation: CATSRTGQLQETQYF. The chain links TRBV15 to TRBJ2-5, with a possible D match to TRBD1 (6 bases). V was cut by 5 bases and J by 1 base, with 14 bases left in between. This CDR3 comprises 15 residues. Germline CDR1 LNHNV, CDR2 YYDKDF (reference sequence).

This clonotype was counted at least ten times. The V and J genes are TRBV27 and TRBJ2-2; the D call may be TRBD1 or TRBD2 (5 bases each). Trimming cost V 3 bases and J 4 bases, with 12 bases left between them. The CDR3 contains 15 residues. Germline V gives CDR1 MNHEY, CDR2 SMNVEV (reference sequence). CDR3 sequence (DNA): TGTGCCAGCAGTTTTTCCGAGGGGATCACCGGGGAGCTGTTTTTT. Translation gives CASSFSEGITGELFF.

Ten or more counts support this clonotype. The chain joins TRBV20-1 to TRBJ2-5; D possibly corresponds to TRBD2 (5 bases). CDR3 length: 14 amino acids. The germline V and J ends were trimmed by 5 bases and 4 bases, with 17 bases remaining between them. Germline V gene lookup returns CDR1 DFQATT and CDR2 SNEGSKA (reference sequence). CDR3 loop: CSAPRFGERETQYF. Written as DNA, the CDR3 is TGCAGTGCTCCCAGGTTCGGGGAGAGAGAGACCCAGTACTTC.

The chain couples TRBV7-2 to TRBJ2-7; 8 nucleotides match TRBD2. The CDR3 is made up of 12 amino acids. V lost 6 bases to trimming and J lost 6 bases; unmatched junction nucleotides: 4. The germline V gene has CDR1 SGHTA and CDR2 FQGNSA. The CDR3 DNA reads TGTGCCAGCAGTCATCGGGAGGGCGAGCAGTACTTC. Residues: CASSHREGEQYF.